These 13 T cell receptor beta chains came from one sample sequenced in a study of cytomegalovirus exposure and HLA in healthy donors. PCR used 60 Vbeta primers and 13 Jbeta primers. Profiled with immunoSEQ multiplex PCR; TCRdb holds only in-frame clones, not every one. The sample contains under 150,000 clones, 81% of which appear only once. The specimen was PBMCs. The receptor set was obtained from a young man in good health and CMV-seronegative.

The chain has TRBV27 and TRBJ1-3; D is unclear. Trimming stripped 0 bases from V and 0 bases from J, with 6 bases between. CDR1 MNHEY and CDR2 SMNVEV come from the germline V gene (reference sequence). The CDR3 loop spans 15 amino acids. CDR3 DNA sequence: TGTGCCAGCAGTTTATCGAGGAGCTCTGGAAACACCATATATTTT. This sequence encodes CASSLSRSSGNTIYF.

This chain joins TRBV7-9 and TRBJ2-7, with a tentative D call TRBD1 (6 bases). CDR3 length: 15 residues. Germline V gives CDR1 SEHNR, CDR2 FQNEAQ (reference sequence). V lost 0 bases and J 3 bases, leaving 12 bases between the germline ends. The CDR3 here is CASSLAGGLHYEQYF. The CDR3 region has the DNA TGTGCCAGCAGCTTAGCTGGGGGCCTCCACTACGAGCAGTACTTC.

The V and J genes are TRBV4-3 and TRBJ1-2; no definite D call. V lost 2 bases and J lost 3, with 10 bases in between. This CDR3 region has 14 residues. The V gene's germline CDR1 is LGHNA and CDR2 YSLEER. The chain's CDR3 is CASSQRADYYGYTF. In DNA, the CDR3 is TGCGCCAGCAGCCAACGAGCGGATTACTATGGCTACACCTTC.

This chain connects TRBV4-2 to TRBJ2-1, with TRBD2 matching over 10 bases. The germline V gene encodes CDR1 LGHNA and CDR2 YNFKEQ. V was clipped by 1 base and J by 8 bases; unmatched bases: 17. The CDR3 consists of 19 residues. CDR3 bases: TGTGCCAGCAGCCAAGGATCCAGCGGGGGGGGGTACGGCAAGGATGAGCAGTTCTTC. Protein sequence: CASSQGSSGGGYGKDEQFF.

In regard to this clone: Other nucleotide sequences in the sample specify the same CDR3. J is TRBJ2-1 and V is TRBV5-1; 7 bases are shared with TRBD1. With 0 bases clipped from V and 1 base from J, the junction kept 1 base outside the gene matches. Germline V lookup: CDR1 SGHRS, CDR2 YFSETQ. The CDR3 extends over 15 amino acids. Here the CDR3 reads CASSLGQGSYNEQFF. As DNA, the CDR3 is TGCGCCAGCAGCTTGGGACAGGGTTCCTACAATGAGCAGTTCTTC. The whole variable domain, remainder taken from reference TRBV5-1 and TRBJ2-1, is KAGVTQTPRYLIKTRGQQVTLSCSPISGHRSVSWYQQTPGQGLQFLFEYFSETQRNKGNFPGRFSGRQFSNSRSEMNVSTLELGDSALYLCASSLGQGSYNEQFFGPGTRLTVL.

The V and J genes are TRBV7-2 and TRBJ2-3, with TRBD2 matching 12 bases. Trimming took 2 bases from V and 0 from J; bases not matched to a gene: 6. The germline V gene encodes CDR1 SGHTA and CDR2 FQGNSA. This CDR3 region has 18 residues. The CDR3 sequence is CASSLLAGGQLSTDTQYF. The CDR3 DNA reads TGTGCCAGCAGCTTACTAGCGGGGGGGCAACTGAGCACAGATACGCAGTATTTT. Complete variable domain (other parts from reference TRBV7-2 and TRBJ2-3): GAGVSQSPSNKVTEKGKDVELRCDPISGHTALYWYRQSLGQGLEFLIYFQGNSAPDKSGLPSDRFSAERTGGSVSTLTIQRTQQEDSAVYLCASSLLAGGQLSTDTQYFGPGTRLTVL.

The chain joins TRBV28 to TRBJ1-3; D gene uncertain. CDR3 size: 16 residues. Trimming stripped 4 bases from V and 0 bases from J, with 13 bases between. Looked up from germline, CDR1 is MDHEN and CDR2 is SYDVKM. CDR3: CASSSPSGYSGNTIYF. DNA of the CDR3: TGTGCCAGCAGTTCTCCCTCGGGATACTCTGGAAACACCATATATTTT. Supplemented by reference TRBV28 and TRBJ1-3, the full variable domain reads DVKVTQSSRYLVKRTGEKVFLECVQDMDHENMFWYRQDPGLGLRLIYFSYDVKMKEKGDIPEGYSVSREKKERFSLILESASTNQTSMYLCASSSPSGYSGNTIYFGEGSWLTVV.

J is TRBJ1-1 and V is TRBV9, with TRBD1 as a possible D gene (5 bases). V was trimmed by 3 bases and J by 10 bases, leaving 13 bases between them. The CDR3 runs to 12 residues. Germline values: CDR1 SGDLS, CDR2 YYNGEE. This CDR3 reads CASSALDQGAFF. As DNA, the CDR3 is TGTGCCAGCAGCGCGTTGGACCAGGGAGCTTTCTTT. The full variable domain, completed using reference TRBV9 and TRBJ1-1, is DSGVTQTPKHLITATGQRVTLRCSPRSGDLSVYWYQQSLDQGLQFLIQYYNGEERAKGNILERFSAQQFPDLHSELNLSSLELGDSALYFCASSALDQGAFFGQGTRLTVV.

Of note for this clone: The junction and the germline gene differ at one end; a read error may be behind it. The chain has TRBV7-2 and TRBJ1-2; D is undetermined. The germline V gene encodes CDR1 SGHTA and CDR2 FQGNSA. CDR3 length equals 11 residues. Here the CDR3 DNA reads TGTGCCAGCAGCTTAGAATCAAGGAGGTTTTTC. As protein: CASSLESRRFF.

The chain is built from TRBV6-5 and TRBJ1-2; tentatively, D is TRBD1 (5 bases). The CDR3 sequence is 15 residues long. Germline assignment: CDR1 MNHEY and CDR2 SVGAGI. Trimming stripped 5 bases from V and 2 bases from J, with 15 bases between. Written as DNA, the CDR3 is TGTGCCAGCAGTCAGTCTGTGGGGCTGAACTATGGCTACACCTTC. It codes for CASSQSVGLNYGYTF.

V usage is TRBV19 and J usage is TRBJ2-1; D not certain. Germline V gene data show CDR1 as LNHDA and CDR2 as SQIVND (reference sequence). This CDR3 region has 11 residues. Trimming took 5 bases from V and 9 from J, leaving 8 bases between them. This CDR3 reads CASSYLSEQFF. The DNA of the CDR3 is TGTGCCAGTAGTTATTTGAGTGAGCAGTTCTTC. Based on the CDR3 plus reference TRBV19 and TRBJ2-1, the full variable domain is DGGITQSPKYLFRKEGQNVTLSCEQNLNHDAMYWYRQDPGQGLRLIYYSQIVNDFQKGDIAEGYSVSREKKESFPLTVTSAQKNPTAFYLCASSYLSEQFFGPGTRLTVL.

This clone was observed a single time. CDR3 amino acids: CASSSGLAGGLYTDTQYF. DNA of the CDR3: TGCGCCAGCAGCTCGGGACTAGCGGGGGGCCTATACACAGATACGCAGTATTTT. The V and J genes are TRBV5-1 and TRBJ2-3, with 15 bases fitting TRBD2. V shed 3 bases, J shed 2 bases, and the junction held 7 bases outside the gene matches. Germline CDR1 reads SGHRS; CDR2 reads YFSETQ. This CDR3 has 18 amino acids.

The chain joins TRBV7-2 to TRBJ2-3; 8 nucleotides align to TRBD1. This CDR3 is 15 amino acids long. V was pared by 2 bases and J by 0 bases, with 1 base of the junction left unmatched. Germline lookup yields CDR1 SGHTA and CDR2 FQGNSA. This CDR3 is CASSLPGGSTDTQYF. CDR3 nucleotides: TGTGCCAGCAGCTTACCAGGGGGCAGCACAGATACGCAGTATTTT.